One sample yielded the 32 T cell receptor beta chains listed below, sequenced in a study of control samples from healthy donors and cancer patients. Using immunoSEQ multiplex PCR, the repertoire was profiled, and TCRdb retains in-frame clones only, with some absent. Found here are tens of thousands of clones, over 85% of them singletons; the top ten hold roughly 6%. Sequenced sample: blood. The receptors derive from a man between 50 and 59 years old in good health.

This chain links TRBV18 with TRBJ2-7; TRBD2 might be the D (5 bases). V was cut by 4 bases and J by 5 bases, with 12 bases left in between. The germline gives CDR1 KGHSH, CDR2 LQKENI. The length of the CDR3 is 13 residues. CDR3 region: CASSRTRGDEQYF. Here the CDR3 DNA reads TGTGCCAGCTCACGCACCCGGGGAGACGAGCAGTACTTC.

This chain uses TRBV19 with TRBJ1-2; perhaps TRBD1 as D (6 bases). CDR1 is LNHDA, CDR2 SQIVND, per germline (reference sequence). Trimming removed 7 bases at V and 4 bases at J, with 16 bases between. The CDR3 consists of 14 residues. The CDR3 is CASTENRDGYGYTF. CDR3 DNA sequence: TGTGCCAGTACCGAAAACAGGGACGGCTATGGCTACACCTTC.

The chain couples TRBV2 to TRBJ2-7; 9 bases match TRBD1. The CDR3 extends over 12 amino acids. The germline V gene encodes CDR1 SNHLY and CDR2 FYNNEI. The trim removed 5 bases at V and 9 bases at J, leaving 5 bases unmatched. The CDR3 nucleotides read TGTGCCAGCAGTAGGGACAGGGTCGGGCAGTACTTC. Protein: CASSRDRVGQYF.

This chain connects TRBV12-3 or TRBV12-4 to TRBJ2-5; no clear D gene. V lost 3 bases and J lost 4, with 3 bases in between. The CDR3 length is 11 residues. The CDR3 nucleotides are TGTGCCAGCAGTTTGGGAGAGACCCAGTACTTC. Encoded protein: CASSLGETQYF.

This clone appeared a single time. The rearrangement links TRBV9 to TRBJ1-1; 7 bases fit TRBD1. The junction had 5 bases not matched to a gene; V was cut back by 4 bases and J by 5 bases. Germline V gives CDR1 SGDLS, CDR2 YYNGEE. The CDR3 loop spans 13 amino acids. In nucleotides, the CDR3 is TGTGCCAGCAGCCGACAGGGCGGGACTGAAGCTTTCTTT. This encodes CASSRQGGTEAFF. Together with reference TRBV9 and TRBJ1-1, the CDR3 gives the full variable domain: DSGVTQTPKHLITATGQRVTLRCSPRSGDLSVYWYQQSLDQGLQFLIQYYNGEERAKGNILERFSAQQFPDLHSELNLSSLELGDSALYFCASSRQGGTEAFFGQGTRLTVV.

The chain uses TRBV7-9 and TRBJ1-4, with D hard to call. This CDR3 contains 15 residues. Trimming shortened V by 1 base and J by 2 bases, and 8 bases separated the two germline ends. The germline CDR1 and CDR2 sequences are SEHNR and FQNEAQ (reference sequence). The CDR3 DNA reads as TGTGCCAGCAGCTTAGTTGTGGGCACTAATGAAAAACTGTTTTTT. It specifies CASSLVVGTNEKLFF.

The chain carries TRBV6-4 and TRBJ2-7, with TRBD1 identical over 9 bases. Germline V gene lookup returns CDR1 MRHNA and CDR2 SNTAGT. The junction had 6 bases not matched to a gene; V was cut back by 4 bases and J by 5 bases. The CDR3 length is 14 residues. The CDR3 protein is CASSAEGDRDEQYF. CDR3 DNA sequence: TGTGCCAGCAGTGCCGAAGGGGACAGGGACGAGCAGTACTTC.

The V and J genes are TRBV6-5 and TRBJ1-1, with a possible D match to TRBD1 (6 bases). V was cut by 2 bases and J by 7 bases, with 11 bases left in between. The CDR3 contains 13 residues. CDR1 is MNHEY, CDR2 SVGAGI, per germline. The DNA for the CDR3 is TGTGCCAGCAGTTACGGTACAGGGCTTGAAGCTTTCTTT. As protein: CASSYGTGLEAFF.

This chain connects TRBV14 to TRBJ1-1; maybe TRBD1 (6 bases). CDR1 and CDR2 from the germline V gene are SGHDN and FVKESK. V dropped 1 base and J dropped 0 bases, with 12 bases sitting between them. This CDR3 region has 16 residues. Here the CDR3 reads CASSQGQGFVNTEAFF. The CDR3 coding sequence is TGTGCCAGCAGCCAAGGGCAGGGGTTTGTGAACACTGAAGCTTTCTTT.

The V call is TRBV5-1, the J call TRBJ1-1, with D possibly TRBD1 on 6 matching bases. This CDR3 has 13 amino acids. From germline, CDR1 is SGHRS and CDR2 YFSETQ. The V and J ends lost 4 bases and 5 bases respectively, with 12 bases between them. CDR3 DNA sequence: TGCGCCAGCAGCCAAGGGGGTCGAACTGAAGCTTTCTTT. Its translation is CASSQGGRTEAFF.

The chain employs TRBV18 and TRBJ2-7; a possible D gene is TRBD1 (6 bases). The V gene's germline CDR1 is KGHSH and CDR2 LQKENI. The V end was cut by 0 bases, the J end by 4 bases, with 13 bases between. The CDR3 extends over 15 amino acids. The CDR3, as DNA: TGTGCCAGCTCACCACCGAGAAACAGGGAATACGAGCAGTACTTC. As protein: CASSPPRNREYEQYF.

The chain couples TRBV5-6 to TRBJ1-5; 8 bases match TRBD1. J gave up 4 bases and V 3 bases, and 6 bases lay outside the gene matches. The germline V gene encodes CDR1 SGHDT and CDR2 YYEEEE. The CDR3 is 15 residues long. CDR3 in amino acids: CASSYNDRGNQPQHF. CDR3 sequence (DNA): TGTGCCAGCAGCTATAACGACAGGGGAAATCAGCCCCAGCATTTT.

Only a few counts were recorded for this clone. The chain recombines TRBV6-1 with TRBJ1-2; D call uncertain. The CDR3 covers 16 residues. Germline lookup yields CDR1 MNHNS and CDR2 SASEGT. Trimming took 4 bases from V and 4 from J, leaving 19 bases between them. The CDR3 sequence: CASSADYGIRSYGYTF. The CDR3 region has the DNA TGTGCCAGCAGTGCAGACTACGGGATCCGCTCCTATGGCTACACCTTC.

Only one count was recorded for this clone. This chain connects TRBV30 to TRBJ1-1, with 8 bases fitting TRBD1. In germline, CDR1 is GTSNPN, CDR2 SVGIG (reference sequence). The CDR3 has 12 amino acids. Germline trimming cut 5 bases from V and 1 base from J; bases unmatched to any gene: 0. The CDR3 sequence: CAWGTGNTEAFF. The CDR3 region has the DNA TGTGCCTGGGGGACAGGGAACACTGAAGCTTTCTTT.

This clone was seen only once. Written as DNA, the CDR3 is TGTGCCAGCAGCCTTAGCAACCCAGGGGGCAATTCACCCCTCCACTTT. It translates to CASSLSNPGGNSPLHF. The chain carries TRBV4-2 and TRBJ1-6; 8 nucleotides agree with TRBD1. Trimming took 4 bases from V and 7 from J; bases not matched to a gene: 9. This CDR3 contains 16 residues. CDR1 and CDR2 (germline): LGHNA, YNFKEQ.

The genes are TRBV30 and TRBJ2-5; D is perhaps TRBD1 or TRBD2 (6 bases each). Trimming removed 0 bases at V and 3 bases at J, with 11 bases between. The germline CDR1 and CDR2 sequences are GTSNPN and SVGIG (reference sequence). The CDR3 runs 14 residues. CDR3 sequence reads: CAWSVGGGKETQYF. CDR3 DNA: TGTGCCTGGAGTGTAGGAGGGGGGAAAGAGACCCAGTACTTC.

V usage is TRBV7-9 and J usage is TRBJ2-1; 7 nucleotides line up with TRBD1. This CDR3 contains 14 residues. The germline CDR1 and CDR2 sequences are SEHNR and FQNEAQ (reference sequence). Trimming cost V 9 bases and J 6 bases; bases outside gene matches: 11. CDR3 protein: CASQSTGPPNEQFF. DNA of the CDR3: TGTGCCAGTCAGTCGACAGGGCCCCCCAATGAGCAGTTCTTC.

The chain recombines TRBV28 with TRBJ1-1, with 9 bases matching TRBD1. Germline V lookup: CDR1 MDHEN, CDR2 SYDVKM. The CDR3 spans 16 residues. The trim removed 7 bases at V and 5 bases at J, leaving 14 bases unmatched. CDR3 protein: CASTTHRGLFGTEAFF. The CDR3 DNA reads as TGTGCCAGCACTACACACAGGGGGCTCTTTGGGACTGAAGCTTTCTTT.

The chain employs TRBV28 and TRBJ1-1; TRBD1 is a possible D gene (5 bases). V shed 1 base and J shed 0 bases, with 18 bases lying between them. The V gene's germline CDR1 is MDHEN and CDR2 SYDVKM. There are 18 residues in the CDR3. Written as DNA, the CDR3 is TGTGCCAGCAGTTTATCGGGGGGATTCGCCGTTATGAACACTGAAGCTTTCTTT. This encodes CASSLSGGFAVMNTEAFF.

The chain carries TRBV9 and TRBJ1-1; no clear D gene. The CDR3 spans 11 residues. CDR1 is SGDLS and CDR2 is YYNGEE in the germline V gene. Between the trimmed V and J ends, which lost 4 bases and 3 bases, there was a span of 4 bases. CDR3 loop: CASSPYTEAFF. CDR3 bases: TGTGCCAGCAGCCCGTACACTGAAGCTTTCTTT.

This clone was counted once. This chain uses TRBV19 with TRBJ2-5; 7 nucleotides align to TRBD1. V lost 3 bases, J lost 2 bases, and 6 bases stayed unmatched. This CDR3 is 15 amino acids long. CDR1 and CDR2 from the germline V gene are LNHDA and SQIVND (reference sequence). CDR3 residues: CASSISQGFQETQYF. The CDR3 DNA is TGTGCCAGTAGTATCTCACAGGGGTTTCAAGAGACCCAGTACTTC.

The rearrangement joins TRBV12-5 to TRBJ2-5; D is unresolved. The CDR3 runs to 13 residues. Trimming took off 5 bases at V and 5 bases at J, with 12 bases between the two ends. CDR1 and CDR2 (germline): LGHNT, FRNRAP. CDR3 sequence reads: CASGEPPQETQYF. CDR3 nucleotide sequence: TGTGCTAGTGGTGAACCCCCCCAGGAGACCCAGTACTTC.

The chain joins TRBV27 to TRBJ1-2; TRBD1 matches 9 bases. CDR1 and CDR2 (germline): MNHEY, SMNVEV (reference sequence). This CDR3 spans 14 amino acids. J gave up 6 bases and V 0 bases, and 2 bases lay outside the gene matches. The chain's CDR3 is CASSLSQGADGYTF. Here the CDR3 DNA reads TGTGCCAGCAGTTTATCACAGGGGGCAGATGGCTACACCTTC.

V gene TRBV2 combines with J gene TRBJ2-3, with 7 bases that match TRBD1. V lost 0 bases to trimming and J lost 3 bases; unmatched junction nucleotides: 6. Germline values: CDR1 SNHLY, CDR2 FYNNEI. The CDR3 has 16 residues. The CDR3 loop reads CASSEAPGDRTDTQYF. The DNA for the CDR3 is TGTGCCAGCAGTGAAGCGCCCGGGGACAGAACAGATACGCAGTATTTT.

The rearrangement joins TRBV19 to TRBJ2-4; 12 bases fit TRBD1. CDR1 and CDR2 (germline): LNHDA, SQIVND (reference sequence). The CDR3 contains 19 residues. The ends lost 5 bases at V and 2 bases at J; junction bases unmatched: 13. The CDR3 region is CASSPSGTGGAVTKNIQYF. CDR3 DNA: TGTGCCAGTAGTCCCTCCGGGACAGGGGGCGCGGTGACCAAAAACATTCAGTACTTC. The full variable domain, completed using reference TRBV19 and TRBJ2-4, is DGGITQSPKYLFRKEGQNVTLSCEQNLNHDAMYWYRQDPGQGLRLIYYSQIVNDFQKGDIAEGYSVSREKKESFPLTVTSAQKNPTAFYLCASSPSGTGGAVTKNIQYFGAGTRLSVL.

The chain couples TRBV9 to TRBJ2-7; 8 positions agree with TRBD1. V was pared by 1 base and J by 5 bases, with 2 bases of the junction left unmatched. Germline V gene lookup returns CDR1 SGDLS and CDR2 YYNGEE. This CDR3 has 13 amino acids. This CDR3 is CASSVTGGDEQYF. CDR3 DNA sequence: TGTGCCAGCAGCGTAACAGGGGGTGACGAGCAGTACTTC.

The rearrangement uses TRBV5-5 and TRBJ2-7; D is possibly TRBD1 or TRBD2 (5 bases each). The CDR3 consists of 14 residues. The V gene lost 3 bases and the J gene lost 4 bases, with 14 bases spanning the gap. Germline CDR1 reads SGHKS; CDR2 reads YYEKEE (reference sequence). DNA for the CDR3: TGTGCCAGCAGCTCCCAGGGACGGGGATACGAGCAGTACTTC. Translating gives CASSSQGRGYEQYF.

The V gene is TRBV7-9, the J gene TRBJ1-2, with 11 bases identical to TRBD1. After removal of 4 bases from V and 6 bases from J, the junction contained 10 bases not matched to a gene. The CDR3 length is 16 residues. Germline loops: CDR1 SEHNR, CDR2 FQNEAQ (reference sequence). The CDR3 protein is CASSSLWTGGVNGYTF. As DNA, the CDR3 is TGTGCCAGCAGCTCTTTATGGACAGGGGGCGTGAATGGCTACACCTTC.

The V gene is TRBV3-1 (or the pseudogene TRBV3-2), the J gene TRBJ2-3; D is uncertain. Trimming removed 0 bases at V and 5 bases at J, with 6 bases between. The CDR3 runs to 13 residues. Germline V gene data show CDR1 as LGHDT and CDR2 as YNNKEL (reference sequence). The CDR3 DNA reads as TGTGCCAGCAGCCAAGAGATGGGAGATACGCAGTATTTT. It encodes CASSQEMGDTQYF.

J is TRBJ2-5 and V is TRBV3-1 (or the pseudogene TRBV3-2), with a weak D call TRBD2 (7 bases). The CDR3 is made up of 16 amino acids. Trimming removed 5 bases from V and 4 bases from J, with 20 bases in between. Germline V gives CDR1 LGHDT, CDR2 YNNKEL (reference sequence). This chain's CDR3 is CASSTGGGGVRETQYF. CDR3 nucleotides: TGTGCCAGCAGCACTGGGGGCGGGGGTGTTCGAGAGACCCAGTACTTC.

The J gene is TRBJ1-5, the V gene TRBV28; D call uncertain. This CDR3 spans 10 amino acids. Germline V CDR1 and CDR2: MDHEN, SYDVKM. V shed 8 bases and J shed 7 bases, with 6 bases lying between them. As DNA, the CDR3 is TGTGCCAGCGGTTGGCAGCCCCAGCATTTT. It yields the protein CASGWQPQHF.

V and J are TRBV25-1 and TRBJ1-5, with D possibly being TRBD1 (6 bases). Per the germline V gene, CDR1 is MGHDK and CDR2 is SYGVNS. V shed 6 bases and J shed 3 bases, with 9 bases lying between them. There are 13 residues in the CDR3. The CDR3 DNA is TGTGCCAGCAGGGGACAACTCAATCAGCCCCAGCATTTT. As protein: CASRGQLNQPQHF.